Below, one T cell receptor beta chain is given with its context. Its antigen is not identified. The sample is drawn from a study of Ad26.COV2.S vaccination and SARS-CoV-2 variants. For the study at large: The COV1001 Ad26.COV2.S trial arm included the donor. Study findings and constraints: There was reportedly substantial breadth in spike-specific CD8+ and CD4+ T cell responses after vaccination. Using TCR breadth and depth analyses may have led to underestimated total T cell responses.

Assay: immunoSEQ multiplex PCR; the TCRdb copy retains only in-frame clones and omits some. The data show approximately 480,000 clones, around 88% seen once. Treatment meaning: approximately 18 received Ad26.COV2.S at low or high dose, single or two shots; 5 received placebo; per-sample allocation not given. Specimen acquisition occurred on day 63 following the initial vaccine or placebo injection. The length of the CDR3 is 22 residues. With 0 bases clipped from V and 3 bases from J, the junction kept 21 bases outside the gene matches. Per germline, CDR1 PRHDT and CDR2 FYEKMQ (reference sequence). V usage is TRBV13 and J usage is TRBJ2-3; the match to TRBD2 covers 10 bases. The clonotype was recovered from a person aged 18-65 years who received the Ad26.COV2.S COVID-19 vaccine or a placebo. Here the sequenced sample was peripheral blood, taken in a trial of Ad26.COV2.S vaccine versus placebo. CDR3 sequence: CASSLGYTLPASGSDQTDTQYF. In DNA form, the CDR3 reads TGTGCCAGCAGCTTAGGGTACACCCTCCCTGCTAGCGGGAGCGACCAGACAGATACGCAGTATTTT.